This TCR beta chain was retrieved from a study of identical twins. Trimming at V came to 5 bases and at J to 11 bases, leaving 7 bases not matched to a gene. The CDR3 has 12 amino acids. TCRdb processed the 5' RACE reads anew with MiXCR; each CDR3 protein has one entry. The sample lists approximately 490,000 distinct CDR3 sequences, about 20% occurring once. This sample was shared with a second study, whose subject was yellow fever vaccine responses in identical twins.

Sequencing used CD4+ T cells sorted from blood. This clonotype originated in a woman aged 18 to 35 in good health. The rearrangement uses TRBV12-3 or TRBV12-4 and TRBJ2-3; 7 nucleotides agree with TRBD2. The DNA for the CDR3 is TGTGCCAGCAGTACCTTTCGGGGGGAGCAGTATTTT. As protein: CASSTFRGEQYF.